The 2 T cell receptor beta chains in this list originate from one sample, sequenced in a study of blood T cell repertoires in COVID-19. Profiled with immunoSEQ multiplex PCR; TCRdb holds only in-frame clones, not every one. Of more than 450,000 clones listed, around 90% are singletons. The specimen sequenced was PBMCs or T cells enriched from blood (not recorded which). These receptors all come from a woman between 18 and 30 years old who had recovered from COVID-19.

CDR3 sequence reads: CASTQGTGGGGYTF. The CDR3 bases are TGCGCCAGCACCCAAGGGACAGGCGGTGGTGGCTACACCTTC. The chain has TRBV5-1 and TRBJ1-2, with TRBD1 matching over 8 bases. The ends lost 6 bases at V and 7 bases at J; junction bases unmatched: 11. This CDR3 region has 14 residues. Per germline, CDR1 SGHRS and CDR2 YFSETQ. The full variable domain, with the rest looked up from reference TRBV5-1 and TRBJ1-2, is KAGVTQTPRYLIKTRGQQVTLSCSPISGHRSVSWYQQTPGQGLQFLFEYFSETQRNKGNFPGRFSGRQFSNSRSEMNVSTLELGDSALYLCASTQGTGGGGYTFGSGTRLTVV.

This chain joins TRBV28 and TRBJ1-4; possible D gene TRBD1, 5 bases. Trimming pared 10 bases from V and 3 bases from J, leaving 12 bases between. The CDR3 spans 13 residues. CDR1 MDHEN and CDR2 SYDVKM come from the germline V gene. This CDR3 reads CATLDRANEKLFF. CDR3 nucleotides: TGTGCCACCTTAGACAGAGCTAATGAAAAACTGTTTTTT.